Listed below are T cell receptor beta chains from one sample, sequenced in a study of blood T cells in healthy people across ages. TCRdb analysed the 5' RACE reads with MiXCR anew, one entry per CDR3 protein. The sample shows roughly 800,000 distinct CDR3 sequences, about 53% of them seen only once. Sequenced input: blood. All receptors come from a man older than 75 in good health. CDR3s include the opening cysteine and the closing phenylalanine or tryptophan. The order of the fields is V gene, J gene, clone size, D gene, CDR3 DNA, CDR3 protein. The D gene is left open where the match is weak. Part of the rows lack a size; the others show once, few, many or a class for expanded clones.

>TRBV20-1|TRBJ2-3|few|TRBD1
TGCAGGGCCCGGGGACAGGGGGCTATCACAGATACGCAGTATTTT
CRARGQGAITDTQYF
>TRBV4-1|TRBJ2-6|-|TRBD1
TGCGCCAGCAGCCAAGAAGGGACAGGCATCTCTGGGGCCAACGTCCTGACTTTC
CASSQEGTGISGANVLTF
>TRBV5-1|TRBJ2-7|-|-
TGCGCCAGCAGCTCTCTAGAAGCCTACGAGCAGTACTTC
CASSSLEAYEQYF
>TRBV6-2/TRBV6-3|TRBJ2-7|-|TRBD2
TGTGCCAGCAGTCTAGCGGGCAAACACCACGAGCAGTACTTC
CASSLAGKHHEQYF
>TRBV3-1|TRBJ2-7|-|-
TGTGCCAGCAGCTCCCCGGGAGCCGGCGGAGCGCAGTACTTC
CASSSPGAGGAQYF
>TRBV20-1|TRBJ2-5|few|-
TGCAGTGCTAGAGATTGGGTCGGGCGGGTGGAAGAGACCCAGTACTTC
CSARDWVGRVEETQYF
>TRBV5-1|TRBJ2-5|-|TRBD1
TGCGCCAGCAGCTTCCCGACAGGGTTGGAGACCCAGTACTTC
CASSFPTGLETQYF
>TRBV5-5|TRBJ2-7|-|TRBD1
TGTGCCAGCAGCTACGGGACAGAGCCCCTTCAGTACTTC
CASSYGTEPLQYF
>TRBV10-1|TRBJ2-7|-|TRBD2
TGCGCCAGCAGTGTTATAGCGGGAGGTAGCGAGCAGTACTTC
CASSVIAGGSEQYF
>TRBV6-6|TRBJ2-7|-|-
TGTGCCAGCAGTTACGGGTCAGGGCCGTACGAGCAGTACTTC
CASSYGSGPYEQYF
>TRBV24-1|TRBJ2-4|-|-
TGTGCCACCAGTGACATCCTTACACAGCTAGCCAAAAACATTCAGTACTTC
CATSDILTQLAKNIQYF
>TRBV20-1|TRBJ1-2|few|-
TGCAGTGCTTTGGATGGCTACACCTTC
CSALDGYTF
>TRBV12-3/TRBV12-4|TRBJ2-5|-|TRBD1
TGTGCCAGCAGTCGTTTGGGGGGTACAGGGGGGGAGACCCAGTACTTC
CASSRLGGTGGETQYF
>TRBV6-1|TRBJ2-1|few|TRBD2
TGTGCCAGCCGTGGGACTAGCGGGACGAGCTCCTACAATGAGCAGTTCTTC
CASRGTSGTSSYNEQFF
>TRBV9|TRBJ1-2|-|-
TGTGCCAGCAGCGCACAGACTACCTATGGCTACACCTTC
CASSAQTTYGYTF
>TRBV6-1|TRBJ2-7|-|TRBD1
TGTGCCAGCAGTGAAGAGGCAGGGGGTTCCGTCTACGAGCAGTACTTC
CASSEEAGGSVYEQYF
>TRBV7-6|TRBJ2-3|few|TRBD2
TGTGCCAGCAGCTTAGGAGCGGGAGGGGGCACAGATACGCAGTATTTT
CASSLGAGGGTDTQYF
>TRBV12-3/TRBV12-4|TRBJ1-2|-|-
TGTGCCAGCAGGGTGGACAGCTATAACTATGGCTACACCTTC
CASRVDSYNYGYTF
>TRBV9|TRBJ2-6|-|TRBD2
TGTGCCAGCAGCGTATCTAGCGGGAGGTCTGGGGCCAACGTCCTGACTTTC
CASSVSSGRSGANVLTF
>TRBV7-7|TRBJ2-5|-|-
TGTGCTAGCAGCCCCGAGTCTGTAGGGACCCAGTACTTC
CASSPESVGTQYF
>TRBV6-5|TRBJ2-4|-|TRBD1
TGTGCCAGCAGTTCAGCTGCAGGGGGCCTAGCCAAAAACATTCAGTACTTC
CASSSAAGGLAKNIQYF
>TRBV4-1|TRBJ1-5|-|-
TGCGCCAGCAGCCAAGTTAGGGGCGCAGGTCAGCCCCAGCATTTT
CASSQVRGAGQPQHF
>TRBV6-5|TRBJ1-1|-|-
TGTGCCAGCAGTTACTCTGGGGGGCACACTGAAGCTTTCTTT
CASSYSGGHTEAFF
>TRBV5-1|TRBJ2-5|-|-
TGCGCCAGCAGCTTGGGGGACATCCAAGAGACCCAGTACTTC
CASSLGDIQETQYF
>TRBV3-1|TRBJ2-1|-|-
TGTGCCAGCAGCCAAGATCCACCGAGTGAGCAGTTCTTC
CASSQDPPSEQFF
>TRBV29-1|TRBJ2-5|few|-
TGCAGCGTTGCTCCACAGGGAGGAGAGACCCAGTACTTC
CSVAPQGGETQYF
>TRBV7-2|TRBJ1-1|few|TRBD1
TGTGCCAGCAGCCCGGAGGCGGGACAGGTAAACACTGAAGCTTTCTTT
CASSPEAGQVNTEAFF
>TRBV9|TRBJ2-7|many|-
TGTGCCAGCAGTGTTGATGGCGGATCCTACGAGCAGTACTTC
CASSVDGGSYEQYF
>TRBV4-1|TRBJ2-6|-|TRBD1
TGCGCCAGCAGCCCCGGGACAGGGATTTCTAAAGTCCTGACTTTC
CASSPGTGISKVLTF
>TRBV7-9|TRBJ1-1|-|-
TGTGCCAGCAGCCCCCCACTCCTGGGCACTGAAGCTTTCTTT
CASSPPLLGTEAFF
>TRBV25-1|TRBJ2-5|-|TRBD2
TGTGCCAGCAGCATCATAGGGCGGGAGAGTATAGATGAGCAGTACTTC
CASSIIGRESIDEQYF
>TRBV7-2|TRBJ2-7|-|TRBD2
TGTGCCAGCAGCTTCGGACTAGCGGGGGCCTCCTACGAGCAGTACTTC
CASSFGLAGASYEQYF
>TRBV27|TRBJ1-1|-|TRBD1
TGTGCCAGCAGTCCCCGGACAGGGGCGACGGGTACTGAAGCTTTCTTT
CASSPRTGATGTEAFF
>TRBV20-1|TRBJ2-6|few|-
TGCAGTGCTAGAGCCGTCCCAGGCGGCTCTGGGGCCAACGTCCTGACTTTC
CSARAVPGGSGANVLTF
>TRBV5-1|TRBJ1-5|few|-
TGCGCCAGCAGCTTGGGGGACATGAGCAATCAGCCCCAGCATTTT
CASSLGDMSNQPQHF
>TRBV20-1|TRBJ2-1|-|-
TGCAGTGCTAGAGATCCCAGGAAGAGCGATGAGCAGTTCTTC
CSARDPRKSDEQFF
>TRBV24-1|TRBJ2-5|-|TRBD1
TGTGCCACCAGGGGACAGGGTGGACGGGAGACCCAGTACTTC
CATRGQGGRETQYF
>TRBV28|TRBJ2-3|-|TRBD1
TGTGCCAGCAGTTCGAGGGACAGCCGGTGGGATACGCAGTATTTT
CASSSRDSRWDTQYF
>TRBV5-1|TRBJ2-5|-|-
TGCGCCAGCAGCGATGGGGAGAAATGGGGAGAGCAGTACTTC
CASSDGEKWGEQYF
>TRBV3-1|TRBJ2-5|-|TRBD1
TGTGCCAGCAGCCGTATCGGACAGGGGGCTGGTGAGACCCAGTACTTC
CASSRIGQGAGETQYF